One and the same sample provided the 14 T cell receptor beta chains below, sequenced in a study of CD8 T cells in ankylosing spondylitis. TCRdb analysed the 5' RACE reads with MiXCR anew, one entry per CDR3 protein. The sample contains 150,000 to 200,000 distinct CDR3 sequences, about 9.9% of which appear only once. Source material: blood, either unsorted or a sorted T cell fraction (not recorded which). The receptors derive from a male donor with ankylosing spondylitis or in good health (not recorded which).

The chain links TRBV7-9 to TRBJ2-7, with 7 positions matching TRBD1. CDR1 and CDR2 from the germline V gene are SEHNR and FQNEAQ (reference sequence). V trimming: 6 bases; J trimming: 11 bases; junction bases outside the gene matches: 16. The CDR3 sequence is 14 residues long. The CDR3 DNA follows: TGTGCCAGCAGTTACACGGGACAGCCCCCTGACGAGTACTTC. The encoded protein is CASSYTGQPPDEYF.

This clonotype has ten or more counts. The chain recombines TRBV5-1 with TRBJ2-7; D gene ambiguous. CDR3 length equals 16 residues. The V gene lost 2 bases and the J gene lost 0 bases, with 15 bases spanning the gap. In germline, CDR1 is SGHRS, CDR2 YFSETQ. CDR3 sequence reads: CASSFRSTLSSYEQYF. As DNA, the CDR3 is TGCGCCAGCAGCTTTCGGTCAACCCTCAGCTCCTACGAGCAGTACTTC.

This clonotype was recorded many times. The CDR3 region is CASSLLGLADEQFF. The DNA for the CDR3 is TGTGCCAGCAGTTTACTGGGACTAGCCGATGAGCAGTTCTTC. The chain links TRBV27 to TRBJ2-1, with TRBD2 matching over 9 bases. Germline loops: CDR1 MNHEY, CDR2 SMNVEV (reference sequence). This CDR3 region has 14 residues. After removal of 2 bases from V and 8 bases from J, the junction contained 4 bases not matched to a gene.

This clonotype was counted many times. This rearrangement joins TRBV4-1 to TRBJ2-3; D is unclear. The V gene lost 1 base and the J gene lost 0 bases, with 14 bases spanning the gap. The V gene's germline CDR1 is MGHRA and CDR2 YSYEKL. The CDR3 has 17 amino acids. CDR3 loop: CASSQVSSVDSTDTQYF. In DNA form, the CDR3 reads TGCGCCAGCAGCCAAGTTTCATCGGTAGATAGCACAGATACGCAGTATTTT.

This clonotype was detected ten times or more. V and J are TRBV20-1 and TRBJ1-1; no clear D. Germline loops: CDR1 DFQATT, CDR2 SNEGSKA (reference sequence). Between the trimmed V and J ends, which lost 0 bases and 5 bases, there was a span of 10 bases. CDR3 length: 13 amino acids. CDR3 region: CSARDPRETEAFF. DNA for the CDR3: TGCAGTGCTAGAGATCCCCGAGAGACTGAAGCTTTCTTT.

This clonotype was counted only a few times. The chain recombines TRBV18 with TRBJ2-2, with 7 bases lining up with TRBD1. CDR1 and CDR2 (germline): KGHSH, LQKENI. V lost 1 base to trimming and J lost 1 base; unmatched junction nucleotides: 0. The CDR3 totals 15 residues. The CDR3 coding sequence is TGTGCCAGCTCACCACGACAGGGGAACACCGGGGAGCTGTTTTTT. Protein sequence: CASSPRQGNTGELFF.

This clonotype was found many times. The J gene is TRBJ1-4, the V gene TRBV7-8; D is perhaps TRBD1 (5 bases). V shed 3 bases and J shed 4 bases, with 12 bases lying between them. There are 15 residues in the CDR3. Germline V gene sequence: CDR1 SGHVS, CDR2 FQNEAQ. CDR3 loop: CASSFVGTDNEKLFF. The CDR3 coding sequence is TGTGCCAGCAGCTTTGTTGGGACGGATAATGAAAAACTGTTTTTT.

A remark on this clonotype: One base away lies a much larger clone, so this may be a sequencing read error. The J gene is TRBJ2-5, the V gene TRBV12-3 or TRBV12-4; 8 nucleotides align to TRBD2. This CDR3 spans 15 amino acids. The CDR3 coding sequence is TGTGCCAGCAGAAGTAGCGGGGCTTTTCAAGAGACCCAGTGCTTC. This translates into CASRSSGAFQETQCF.

In its sample, this clonotype was seen many times. The V and J genes are TRBV24-1 and TRBJ2-1, with 8 bases aligning to TRBD2. The junction had 6 bases not matched to a gene; V was cut back by 1 base and J by 8 bases. The CDR3 is 15 residues long. Germline V CDR1 and CDR2: KGHDR, SFDVKD. For the CDR3, the DNA is TGTGCCACCAGTGATTTCGCGGGAGGCCGGGATGAGCAGTTCTTC. Its translation is CATSDFAGGRDEQFF.

This clonotype was recorded at least ten times. The chain uses TRBV27 and TRBJ2-7; D unclear. Per the germline V gene, CDR1 is MNHEY and CDR2 is SMNVEV (reference sequence). V was trimmed by 2 bases and J by 6 bases, leaving 14 bases between them. The CDR3 has 14 amino acids. The CDR3, as DNA: TGTGCCAGCAGTTTAGGTTCCTTATCACCCGAGCAGTACTTC. It is translated as CASSLGSLSPEQYF.

This clonotype was recorded at least ten times. This chain links TRBV5-6 with TRBJ1-1; D gene ambiguous. Trimming stripped 2 bases from V and 4 bases from J, with 15 bases between. The CDR3 has 15 amino acids. CDR1 is SGHDT, CDR2 YYEEEE, per germline. The CDR3 sequence is CASSFFRRQSTEAFF. Written as DNA, the CDR3 is TGTGCCAGCAGCTTTTTTCGTCGGCAGTCCACTGAAGCTTTCTTT.

This clonotype was counted a few times. This CDR3 is CSVEIGEGTEAFF. In nucleotides, the CDR3 is TGCAGCGTTGAAATCGGTGAGGGCACTGAAGCTTTCTTT. The V gene is TRBV29-1, the J gene TRBJ1-1, with no clear D. The germline V gene has CDR1 SQVTM and CDR2 ANQGSEA. This CDR3 comprises 13 residues. V dropped 2 bases and J dropped 4 bases, with 11 bases sitting between them. Filled out from reference TRBV29-1 and TRBJ1-1, the complete variable domain reads SAVISQKPSRDICQRGTSLTIQCQVDSQVTMMFWYRQQPGQSLTLIATANQGSEATYESGFVIDKFPISRPNLTFSTLTVSNMSPEDSSIYLCSVEIGEGTEAFFGQGTRLTVV.

This clonotype was seen at least ten times. The rearrangement uses TRBV20-1 and TRBJ2-7; D is uncertain. CDR1 is DFQATT and CDR2 is SNEGSKA in the germline V gene (reference sequence). V gave up 1 base and J gave up 2 bases, with 6 bases separating them. The CDR3 runs to 12 residues. The CDR3 coding sequence is TGCAGTGCTAGAGGAAAACCCTACGAGCAGTACTTC. The encoded protein is CSARGKPYEQYF.

This clonotype was recorded a few times. The chain uses TRBV24-1 and TRBJ2-1, with TRBD2 matching 7 bases. Trimming removed 4 bases from V and 7 bases from J; junction bases left unmatched: 9. CDR1 is KGHDR and CDR2 is SFDVKD in the germline V gene. The CDR3 covers 15 residues. The DNA of the CDR3 is TGTGCCACCAGTGAGGCGCTAGGGGAGGGGAATGAGCAGTTCTTC. Its translation is CATSEALGEGNEQFF.